These 10 T cell receptor beta chains were sequenced from one sample in a study of blood T cell repertoires in COVID-19. The protocol was immunoSEQ multiplex PCR, while the TCRdb copy is restricted to in-frame clones and leaves out a portion. The sample lists hundreds of thousands of clones, around 90% occurring once. The sample consisted of peripheral blood. These receptor sequences come from a young man with COVID-19, enrolled during active disease.

The chain couples TRBV2 to TRBJ2-1; 8 bases align to TRBD2. CDR3 size: 15 residues. Germline V gene lookup returns CDR1 SNHLY and CDR2 FYNNEI. The trim removed 1 base at V and 10 bases at J, leaving 9 bases unmatched. This CDR3 reads CASSEDPSRGDEQFF. The CDR3 coding sequence is TGTGCCAGCAGTGAAGACCCGTCGCGGGGGGACGAGCAGTTCTTC.

This chain connects TRBV2 to TRBJ2-1, with 11 bases aligning to TRBD2. Germline-derived CDR1 and CDR2 are SNHLY and FYNNEI. The CDR3 is 18 amino acids. V shed 6 bases, J shed 4 bases, and the junction held 14 bases outside the gene matches. CDR3 nucleotides: TGTGCCAGCAGCCGCGGGACTAGCGGTGCAGCGATTTACAATGAGCAGTTCTTC. This translates into CASSRGTSGAAIYNEQFF.

This sequence joins TRBV7-9 and TRBJ2-3; 8 bases align to TRBD2. Germline V gene data show CDR1 as SEHNR and CDR2 as FQNEAQ (reference sequence). The CDR3 runs to 16 residues. V lost 4 bases and J lost 3; bases outside the gene matches: 9. CDR3: CASSSPGLAGTDTQYF. The DNA of the CDR3 is TGTGCCAGCAGCTCCCCAGGGTTAGCGGGGACAGATACGCAGTATTTT.

The V gene is TRBV19, the J gene TRBJ2-3; 12 positions match TRBD1. The trim removed 4 bases at V and 9 bases at J, leaving 8 bases unmatched. Germline V gives CDR1 LNHDA, CDR2 SQIVND (reference sequence). The length of the CDR3 is 15 residues. In nucleotides, the CDR3 is TGTGCCAGTAGTAGAGGGGACAGGGGGCAGGCAACGCAGTATTTT. Translating it yields CASSRGDRGQATQYF.

The gene calls are TRBV18 and TRBJ1-2, with D possibly TRBD1 on 5 matching bases. Trimming took 2 bases from V and 0 from J, leaving 10 bases between them. CDR3 length: 15 amino acids. Germline CDR1 reads KGHSH; CDR2 reads LQKENI. The CDR3 here is CASSPETAPNYGYTF. The CDR3 nucleotides read TGTGCCAGCTCACCAGAGACAGCTCCTAACTATGGCTACACCTTC. The full variable domain, in which reference TRBV18 and TRBJ1-2 provide the parts outside the CDR3, is NAGVMQNPRHLVRRRGQEARLRCSPMKGHSHVYWYRQLPEEGLKFMVYLQKENIIDESGMPKERFSAEFPKEGPSILRIQQVVRGDSAAYFCASSPETAPNYGYTFGSGTRLTVV.

The rearrangement links TRBV3-1 (or the pseudogene TRBV3-2) to TRBJ2-2; 7 bases are shared with TRBD2. Germline V gives CDR1 LGHDT, CDR2 YNNKEL (reference sequence). The CDR3 covers 16 residues. The V gene end was trimmed by 0 bases and the J gene end by 1 base; junction bases not matched to a gene: 2. The CDR3: CASSQDPSGNTGELFF. The CDR3, as DNA: TGTGCCAGCAGCCAAGATCCTAGCGGGAACACCGGGGAGCTGTTTTTT.

J is TRBJ2-3 and V is TRBV30; 11 nucleotides match TRBD2. V was pared by 4 bases and J by 4 bases, with 7 bases of the junction left unmatched. CDR3 length: 15 amino acids. CDR1 and CDR2 (germline): GTSNPN, SVGIG (reference sequence). DNA of the CDR3: TGTGCCTGGACCCTGATAGCGGGAGGGGCAGATACGCAGTATTTT. Amino acid sequence: CAWTLIAGGADTQYF.

This clone was detected only once. In DNA, the CDR3 is TGTGCCAGCAGCTTAGCCGGGGAGCGGACCGGGGAGCTGTTTTTT. This encodes CASSLAGERTGELFF. The chain recombines TRBV7-9 with TRBJ2-2; D is perhaps TRBD2 (5 bases). V was trimmed by 0 bases and J by 5 bases, leaving 10 bases between them. Germline V gene lookup returns CDR1 SEHNR and CDR2 FQNEAQ (reference sequence). The CDR3 sequence is 15 residues long.

The chain has TRBV7-8 and TRBJ1-4; tentative D call: TRBD1 (6 bases). Per germline, CDR1 SGHVS and CDR2 FQNEAQ. The CDR3 length is 15 residues. The ends were cut back, 0 bases at V and 10 bases at J, with 15 bases in the middle. The CDR3 protein is CASSLATGFGGKLFF. The CDR3 region has the DNA TGTGCCAGCAGCTTAGCGACAGGTTTCGGCGGAAAACTGTTTTTT. Full variable domain (rest looked up from reference TRBV7-8 and TRBJ1-4): GAGVSQSPRYKVAKRGQDVALRCDPISGHVSLFWYQQALGQGPEFLTYFQNEAQLDKSGLPSDRFFAERPEGSVSTLKIQRTQQEDSAVYLCASSLATGFGGKLFFGSGTQLSVL.

This chain uses TRBV11-2 with TRBJ1-1, with 11 positions matching TRBD1. V shed 2 bases, J shed 1 base, and the junction held 3 bases outside the gene matches. Germline V CDR1 and CDR2: SGHAT, FQNNGV. The CDR3 covers 16 residues. CDR3 sequence: CASSLWTGGENTEAFF. CDR3 coding DNA: TGTGCCAGCAGCTTATGGACAGGGGGCGAGAACACTGAAGCTTTCTTT. The full variable domain, its missing parts supplied by reference TRBV11-2 and TRBJ1-1, is EAGVAQSPRYKIIEKRQSVAFWCNPISGHATLYWYQQILGQGPKLLIQFQNNGVVDDSQLPKDRFSAERLKGVDSTLKIQPAKLEDSAVYLCASSLWTGGENTEAFFGQGTRLTVV.